The rows below give T cell receptor beta chains drawn from one sample of a study of blood T cell repertoires in COVID-19. Sequencing was performed with immunoSEQ multiplex PCR; in TCRdb, only in-frame clones are kept and a portion is missing. The sample carries 90,000 to 140,000 clones, around 81% recorded once. Material for sequencing was peripheral blood. The receptor set was obtained from an older woman with acute or convalescent COVID-19. CDR3s include the opening cysteine and the closing phenylalanine or tryptophan.

V gene	CDR3 protein
TRBV10-3	CATRTGEYEQYF
TRBV5-1	CASSWGQTRQETQYF
TRBV28	CASSSGATEAFF
TRBV10-3	CAISDAASPNQPQHF
TRBV10-3	CAILRPSTSGRGGALYNEQFF
TRBV27	CASSPGTSGYTF
TRBV21-1	CASSNRQVENTEAFF
TRBV3-1/TRBV3-2	CASSPTGHEQFF
TRBV7-2	CASSLTAGTNTGELFF
TRBV2	CASKLPRPQGENEKLFF
TRBV29-1	CSVGGRGNEKLFF
TRBV7-2	CASSLSGTGTFPGEKLFF
TRBV5-1	CASGPGQLNEKLFF
TRBV6-5	CASTKGGVGELFF
TRBV11-2	CASSILTGGQYGYTF
TRBV6-5	CASSSLQGGSYEQYF
TRBV29-1	CSVAPQGSTEAFF
TRBV19	CASRRGGTGELFF
TRBV3-1/TRBV3-2	CASSLIRDRGAYNEQFF
TRBV7-9	CASSVRQGASEQYF